This TCR beta chain was found in a study of T cell changes during pregnancy in multiple sclerosis. Libraries were prepared by immunoSEQ multiplex PCR; TCRdb keeps only in-frame clonotypes and omits some of them. The table shows fewer than 90,000 clones, with about 90% occurring only once. The CDR3 is 18 amino acids. Germline lookup yields CDR1 LNHDA and CDR2 SQIVND (reference sequence). Germline trimming cut 1 base from V and 1 base from J; bases unmatched to any gene: 4. Material: peripheral blood, obtained in the second trimester of pregnancy. The chain recombines TRBV19 with TRBJ2-2; 12 bases match TRBD2. The receptor was isolated from a female donor with multiple sclerosis, enrolled in a pregnancy study. CDR3 nucleotide sequence: TGTGCCAGTAGTATAGTTTGGACTAGCGGGGAGAACACCGGGGAGCTGTTTTTT. Amino acids: CASSIVWTSGENTGELFF.